Shown below are 28 T cell receptor beta chains from a single sample sequenced in a study of T-cell reconstitution after alpha-beta-depleted transplantation in children. Unique molecular identifiers tagged the TCRbeta library. TCRdb independently ran MiXCR on the PCR reads; one entry per CDR3 protein. Here the sample spans some 440,000 distinct CDR3 sequences, around 15% being singletons. The sample consisted of PBMCs, mostly from graft donor cells, taken 360 days after TCRalphabeta/CD19-depleted stem cell transplant. All receptors come from a boy in the first two years of life who had a stem cell transplant for Wiskott-Aldrich syndrome, so the T cells may come from the graft donor.

The chain employs TRBV7-8 and TRBJ2-7; D is unresolved. The V end was cut by 1 base, the J end by 4 bases, with 11 bases between. Looked up from germline, CDR1 is SGHVS and CDR2 is FQNEAQ. This CDR3 comprises 14 residues. The CDR3 DNA reads as TGTGCCAGCAGCTTAGAGCGCTACGGGTACGAGCAGTACTTC. Its translation is CASSLERYGYEQYF.

V is TRBV12-3 or TRBV12-4 and J is TRBJ2-1; 8 nucleotides line up with TRBD2. With 7 bases clipped from V and 5 bases from J, the junction kept 4 bases outside the gene matches. This CDR3 contains 13 residues. The CDR3 DNA reads as TGTGCCAGCACCGGGGGGGGGGACAATGAGCAGTTCTTC. Its translation: CASTGGGDNEQFF.

This clonotype was detected a few times. The chain recombines TRBV10-3 with TRBJ2-7, with D perhaps TRBD1 (6 bases). The CDR3 contains 13 residues. Between the trimmed V and J ends, which lost 4 bases and 3 bases, there was a span of 10 bases. The germline CDR1 and CDR2 sequences are ENHRY and SYGVKD. As DNA, the CDR3 is TGTGCCATCAGTGGGGGCAGGGGCTACGAGCAGTACTTC. Translating it yields CAISGGRGYEQYF.

The CDR3 loop reads CASSQDGQGAKDTQYF. The CDR3 nucleotides are TGCGCCAGCAGCCAAGATGGGCAGGGGGCCAAAGATACGCAGTATTTT. The chain employs TRBV4-3 and TRBJ2-3; 8 bases match TRBD1. Per germline, CDR1 LGHNA and CDR2 YSLEER. Trimming took 0 bases from V and 5 from J; bases not matched to a gene: 7. The CDR3 sequence is 16 residues long.

The chain has TRBV7-6 and TRBJ2-7, with TRBD2 matching over 10 bases. V shed 6 bases and J 3 bases; nucleotides not matched to a gene: 8. This CDR3 comprises 15 residues. The germline V gene encodes CDR1 SGHVS and CDR2 FNYEAQ. The CDR3 is CASRPAGGPGYEQYF. CDR3 DNA: TGTGCCAGCAGACCAGCGGGAGGGCCTGGCTACGAGCAGTACTTC.

The chain is built from TRBV5-1 and TRBJ2-7; D perhaps matches TRBD2 (6 bases). CDR1 and CDR2 from the germline V gene are SGHRS and YFSETQ. V lost 3 bases to trimming and J lost 0 bases, with 13 bases between them. This CDR3 spans 15 amino acids. CDR3 DNA sequence: TGCGCCAGCAGCTCCCTGTGGCGGGACTCCTACGAGCAGTACTTC. It specifies CASSSLWRDSYEQYF.

The gene calls are TRBV6-5 and TRBJ2-7; tentative D call: TRBD1 (6 bases). This CDR3 has 14 amino acids. CDR1 and CDR2 (germline): MNHEY, SVGAGI. Trimming took off 2 bases at V and 2 bases at J, with 10 bases between the two ends. The DNA of the CDR3 is TGTGCCAGCAGTTACAAGGGACAACCCTACGAGCAGTACTTC. This codes for CASSYKGQPYEQYF.

The chain is built from TRBV9 and TRBJ2-3; TRBD2 matches 9 bases. Looked up from germline, CDR1 is SGDLS and CDR2 is YYNGEE. V trimming: 4 bases; J trimming: 2 bases; junction bases outside the gene matches: 8. This CDR3 has 16 amino acids. CDR3 DNA sequence: TGTGCCAGCAGCCGTGAAGGCGGGGGGGCCACAGATACGCAGTATTTT. Translated, it gives CASSREGGGATDTQYF.

This clonotype was counted a few times. The V call is TRBV20-1, the J call TRBJ2-2; 13 nucleotides agree with TRBD2. Germline V gene data show CDR1 as DFQATT and CDR2 as SNEGSKA (reference sequence). V shed 2 bases and J 6 bases; nucleotides not matched to a gene: 6. The CDR3 consists of 16 residues. The CDR3 sequence: CSARILAGGPSGELFF. As DNA, the CDR3 is TGCAGTGCTAGAATACTAGCGGGAGGGCCCTCCGGGGAGCTGTTTTTT.

This chain uses TRBV29-1 with TRBJ2-1; D possibly corresponds to TRBD1 (7 bases). V lost 4 bases, J lost 13 bases, and 26 bases lay in between. CDR3 length equals 15 residues. CDR1 is SQVTM and CDR2 is ANQGSEA in the germline V gene. CDR3 sequence: CSVVPWQGGGLGQFF. The DNA of the CDR3 is TGCAGCGTTGTGCCCTGGCAGGGGGGTGGTTTGGGTCAGTTCTTC.

This clonotype has only a few counts. V is TRBV3-1 and J is TRBJ2-5; D possibly corresponds to TRBD1 (5 bases). Germline V gives CDR1 LGHDT, CDR2 YNNKEL (reference sequence). Trimming took 1 base from V and 5 from J, leaving 20 bases between them. The CDR3 runs 17 residues. In DNA form, the CDR3 reads TGTGCCAGCAGCCAAGGTACCGACAGTCTTCACGGGGAGACCCAGTACTTC. Protein product: CASSQGTDSLHGETQYF.

In DNA form, the CDR3 reads TGTGCCAGCAGCTTAGGCGGGAGGCTTAATGAGCAGTTCTTC. This codes for CASSLGGRLNEQFF. The genes are TRBV7-2 and TRBJ2-1; 8 positions agree with TRBD2. CDR1 and CDR2 from the germline V gene are SGHTA and FQGNSA. The CDR3 covers 14 residues. With 1 base clipped from V and 7 bases from J, the junction kept 3 bases outside the gene matches.

This rearrangement joins TRBV30 to TRBJ2-5, with D possibly TRBD2 on 5 matching bases. Germline V gene data show CDR1 as GTSNPN and CDR2 as SVGIG (reference sequence). The CDR3 is made up of 12 amino acids. The V and J ends lost 5 bases and 5 bases respectively, with 12 bases between them. The CDR3 here is CAWSGLPETQYF. CDR3 sequence (DNA): TGTGCCTGGTCCGGACTCCCGGAGACCCAGTACTTC.

This clonotype appeared many times. The gene calls are TRBV5-1 and TRBJ2-5; D unclear. Trimming took off 0 bases at V and 4 bases at J, with 7 bases between the two ends. This CDR3 has 13 amino acids. CDR1 is SGHRS and CDR2 is YFSETQ in the germline V gene. Here the CDR3 DNA reads TGCGCCAGCAGCTTGGTCTTGTTAGAGACCCAGTACTTC. Translating gives CASSLVLLETQYF.

Here the CDR3 DNA reads TGCAGCGTGAAGGAGGGGGACAGGCCGCAGTACTTC. As protein: CSVKEGDRPQYF. The chain recombines TRBV29-1 with TRBJ2-7; TRBD1 aligns across 8 bases. The CDR3 extends over 12 amino acids. V gave up 6 bases and J gave up 9 bases; unmatched junction bases: 10. The germline CDR1 and CDR2 sequences are SQVTM and ANQGSEA.

CDR3 sequence: CASSYPRQGISYEQYF. In DNA form, the CDR3 reads TGTGCCAGCAGTTACCCCAGACAGGGGATCAGCTACGAGCAGTACTTC. V gene TRBV6-2 or TRBV6-3 combines with J gene TRBJ2-7, with TRBD1 matching 8 bases. Germline CDR1 reads MNHEY; CDR2 reads SVGEGT. V lost 2 bases, J lost 3 bases, and 9 bases stayed unmatched. The CDR3 runs 16 residues.

This clonotype was observed a few times. The CDR3 protein is CASSLADSTAYEQYF. The CDR3 DNA reads as TGTGCCAGCAGCTTAGCCGACAGCACCGCGTACGAGCAGTACTTC. The genes are TRBV11-2 and TRBJ2-7, with TRBD1 as a possible D gene (5 bases). The CDR3 sequence is 15 residues long. Germline V gene lookup returns CDR1 SGHAT and CDR2 FQNNGV. V shed 1 base and J shed 4 bases, with 14 bases lying between them.

This clonotype has ten or more counts. The chain combines TRBV6-6 with TRBJ1-1; D is unclear. This CDR3 has 12 residues. Germline V gene sequence: CDR1 MNHNY, CDR2 SVGAGI (reference sequence). Between the trimmed V and J ends, which lost 0 bases and 7 bases, there was a span of 6 bases. For the CDR3, the DNA is TGTGCCAGCAGTTACTCGCGTGGTGAAGCTTTCTTT. Translation: CASSYSRGEAFF.

This clonotype has just a few counts. This rearrangement joins TRBV6-2 or TRBV6-3 to TRBJ2-2; D is ambiguous. The CDR3 loop spans 14 amino acids. V dropped 4 bases and J dropped 5 bases, with 11 bases sitting between them. CDR1 is MNHEY and CDR2 is SVGEGT in the germline V gene. CDR3 amino acids: CASSWLLRTGELFF. The CDR3, as DNA: TGTGCCAGCAGTTGGCTCCTGCGTACCGGGGAGCTGTTTTTT.

This clonotype has a handful of counts. V gene TRBV2 combines with J gene TRBJ2-5; TRBD1 agrees at 10 bases. The CDR3 extends over 14 amino acids. The germline gives CDR1 SNHLY, CDR2 FYNNEI. Trimming cost V 5 bases and J 5 bases; bases outside gene matches: 5. This chain's CDR3 is CASSKTGGRETQYF. CDR3 in DNA: TGTGCCAGCAGTAAGACAGGGGGCAGGGAGACCCAGTACTTC.

The chain recombines TRBV6-2 or TRBV6-3 with TRBJ2-3; 9 positions agree with TRBD1. Looked up from germline, CDR1 is MNHEY and CDR2 is SVGEGT. J gave up 6 bases and V 4 bases, and 8 bases lay outside the gene matches. This CDR3 spans 15 amino acids. The CDR3 protein is CASSSRTGVGDTQYF. The CDR3 coding sequence is TGTGCCAGCAGTTCGCGGACAGGGGTTGGGGATACGCAGTATTTT.

The genes are TRBV15 and TRBJ2-3; no clear D. Per the germline V gene, CDR1 is LNHNV and CDR2 is YYDKDF (reference sequence). This CDR3 region has 12 residues. The V end was cut by 5 bases, the J end by 3 bases, with 6 bases between. The CDR3 here is CATSLRTDTQYF. CDR3 DNA: TGTGCCACCAGCTTACGTACAGATACGCAGTATTTT.

The chain uses TRBV5-1 and TRBJ2-1; D is perhaps TRBD1 (5 bases). The CDR3 extends over 14 amino acids. Germline CDR1 reads SGHRS; CDR2 reads YFSETQ. V was pared by 4 bases and J by 0 bases, with 8 bases between. The CDR3 coding sequence is TGCGCCAGCAGCACCAGGGTCTCCTACAATGAGCAGTTCTTC. The encoded protein is CASSTRVSYNEQFF. The whole variable domain, filled in from reference TRBV5-1 and TRBJ2-1, reads KAGVTQTPRYLIKTRGQQVTLSCSPISGHRSVSWYQQTPGQGLQFLFEYFSETQRNKGNFPGRFSGRQFSNSRSEMNVSTLELGDSALYLCASSTRVSYNEQFFGPGTRLTVL.

The chain recombines TRBV20-1 with TRBJ2-1; 7 bases are a match to TRBD2. The CDR3 has 14 residues. Trimming removed 0 bases from V and 9 bases from J; junction bases left unmatched: 8. Germline V gene sequence: CDR1 DFQATT, CDR2 SNEGSKA (reference sequence). This CDR3 reads CSARDERDYVEQFF. CDR3 coding DNA: TGCAGTGCTAGAGATGAGCGGGATTACGTTGAGCAGTTCTTC.

In this sample, this clonotype turned up a few times. This sequence joins TRBV6-1 and TRBJ2-7; 7 positions agree with TRBD1. The CDR3 is 16 amino acids. Germline values: CDR1 MNHNS, CDR2 SASEGT. V lost 6 bases and J lost 0; bases outside the gene matches: 11. The DNA of the CDR3 is TGTGCCAGCAGCTCGTTGCCCGGGACAGACTCCTACGAGCAGTACTTC. Protein sequence: CASSSLPGTDSYEQYF.

The V call is TRBV7-8, the J call TRBJ2-1, with TRBD2 matching 11 bases. Losses at the gene ends were 5 bases for V and 0 bases for J; bases not matched to a gene: 9. This CDR3 has 18 residues. Germline loops: CDR1 SGHVS, CDR2 FQNEAQ. The CDR3 protein is CASSTGLAGLVSYNEQFF. The CDR3 DNA follows: TGTGCCAGCAGCACCGGACTAGCGGGTCTGGTCTCCTACAATGAGCAGTTCTTC.

This clonotype was seen a few times. The genes are TRBV7-8 and TRBJ1-4, with D possibly matching TRBD1 (5 bases). Germline-derived CDR1 and CDR2 are SGHVS and FQNEAQ. The CDR3 length is 19 residues. Trimming pared 5 bases from V and 2 bases from J, leaving 24 bases between. The CDR3 loop is CASSPVRWGRDATNEKLFF. The CDR3 DNA reads as TGTGCCAGCAGCCCCGTCCGATGGGGCAGGGACGCCACTAATGAAAAACTGTTTTTT.

The rearrangement links TRBV11-1 to TRBJ2-7, with TRBD2 matching 9 bases. The CDR3 covers 19 residues. V lost 5 bases and J lost 0; bases outside the gene matches: 17. Germline V CDR1 and CDR2: SGHAT, FQDESV (reference sequence). The CDR3 region is CASSPPQGTSPFSSYEQYF. For the CDR3, the DNA is TGTGCCAGCAGCCCCCCACAGGGGACTAGCCCCTTTAGCTCCTACGAGCAGTACTTC.